Listed below are T cell receptor beta chains from one sample, sequenced in a study of Ad26.COV2.S vaccination and SARS-CoV-2 variants. Libraries were prepared by immunoSEQ multiplex PCR; TCRdb keeps only in-frame clonotypes and omits some of them. The sample lists approximately 280,000 clones, around 87% occurring once. The source was peripheral blood, collected in a trial of Ad26.COV2.S vaccine versus placebo. These receptors all come from a person between 18 and 65 years old who received the Ad26.COV2.S COVID-19 vaccine or a placebo. The CDR3 runs from the conserved cysteine through the conserved F or W. Fields, in order: CDR3 protein, J gene, V gene.

CDR3: CAISEKTDTQYF
J: TRBJ2-3
V: TRBV10-3

CDR3: CASSLGDSDEQFF
J: TRBJ2-1
V: TRBV11-3

CDR3: CASSSRQPEAFF
J: TRBJ1-1
V: TRBV6-2/TRBV6-3

CDR3: CATTASGTGVTGELFF
J: TRBJ2-2
V: TRBV5-1

CDR3: CASSPRAGPYEQYF
J: TRBJ2-7
V: TRBV11-2

CDR3: CASSDRGGSEQYF
J: TRBJ2-7
V: TRBV7-6

CDR3: CASSLRLAGGPYNEQFF
J: TRBJ2-1
V: TRBV27

CDR3: CASSSGLFQETQYF
J: TRBJ2-5
V: TRBV9

CDR3: CASSQDRVGVEKLFF
J: TRBJ1-4
V: TRBV4-3

CDR3: CSVGGQGTYEQYF
J: TRBJ2-7
V: TRBV29-1

CDR3: CASSIPEDLPYGYTF
J: TRBJ1-2
V: TRBV19

CDR3: CASSLQEGSDTQYF
J: TRBJ2-3
V: TRBV11-2

CDR3: CASSLGGHNYGYTF
J: TRBJ1-2
V: TRBV7-9

CDR3: CASSPGSTDTQYF
J: TRBJ2-3
V: TRBV9

CDR3: CASSSLVGYTDTQYF
J: TRBJ2-3
V: TRBV11-2

CDR3: CASSWTPAYEQYF
J: TRBJ2-7
V: TRBV27

CDR3: CASSLRVTQPQHF
J: TRBJ1-5
V: TRBV12-3/TRBV12-4

CDR3: CASSRGDGTEAFF
J: TRBJ1-1
V: TRBV9

CDR3: CASSIGLAGGYTGELFF
J: TRBJ2-2
V: TRBV3-1/TRBV3-2

CDR3: CASSFRLAGGTQYF
J: TRBJ2-5
V: TRBV11-2

CDR3: CASRRTDTQYF
J: TRBJ2-3
V: TRBV27

CDR3: CSVVSGWTEAFF
J: TRBJ1-1
V: TRBV29-1

CDR3: CASSFRGVYGYTF
J: TRBJ1-2
V: TRBV28

CDR3: CASSHNRDSNQPQHF
J: TRBJ1-5
V: TRBV4-3

CDR3: CASSLAGSPLHF
J: TRBJ1-6
V: TRBV12-3/TRBV12-4

CDR3: CASSPWGRTGELFF
J: TRBJ2-2
V: TRBV19

CDR3: CASSQDVQGGEKLFF
J: TRBJ1-4
V: TRBV3-1/TRBV3-2

CDR3: CASSYAKLQFF
J: TRBJ2-1
V: TRBV6-2/TRBV6-3

CDR3: CASSATDYGYTF
J: TRBJ1-2
V: TRBV28

CDR3: CASSFQAGAISSYNEQFF
J: TRBJ2-1
V: TRBV7-2

CDR3: CASSQEAGSSYNEQFF
J: TRBJ2-1
V: TRBV3-1/TRBV3-2

CDR3: CASSGLAGIGYNEQFF
J: TRBJ2-1
V: TRBV6-2/TRBV6-3

CDR3: CASSQPRGEQFF
J: TRBJ2-1
V: TRBV3-1/TRBV3-2

CDR3: CASSRSGNEQFF
J: TRBJ2-1
V: TRBV12-3/TRBV12-4

CDR3: CASNPGTELINTEAFF
J: TRBJ1-1
V: TRBV28

CDR3: CASSRDRGRTEAFF
J: TRBJ1-1
V: TRBV7-8

CDR3: CASSPSGRTSGINEQFF
J: TRBJ2-1
V: TRBV11-3

CDR3: CASSEEEVANTGELFF
J: TRBJ2-2
V: TRBV10-2

CDR3: CASSLQPSGGTDTQYF
J: TRBJ2-3
V: TRBV5-5

CDR3: CASSLEGTAYNEQFF
J: TRBJ2-1
V: TRBV5-1

CDR3: CASSSQLRLTDTQYF
J: TRBJ2-3
V: TRBV5-5

CDR3: CASSPGVPPNEKLFF
J: TRBJ1-4
V: TRBV18

CDR3: CASKRQGTGELFF
J: TRBJ2-2
V: TRBV25-1

CDR3: CASSLSHPGRARDEKLFF
J: TRBJ1-4
V: TRBV11-2

CDR3: CASSQGEWRNAKRRGYEQYF
J: TRBJ2-7
V: TRBV4-1

CDR3: CASSLSGGSGNTIYF
J: TRBJ1-3
V: TRBV5-1

CDR3: CASSPQGSGGTEAFF
J: TRBJ1-1
V: TRBV18

CDR3: CASSFVRGASTDTQYF
J: TRBJ2-3
V: TRBV5-1